These 24 T cell receptor beta chains originate from one sample sequenced in a study of T-cell memory formation after mild COVID-19. TCRdb used MiXCR to reprocess the 5' RACE reads, holding one entry per CDR3 protein. In the table there are around 130,000 distinct CDR3 sequences, roughly 15% of which are singletons. Material for sequencing was PBMCs or a T cell subset sorted from them (not recorded which). All receptors come from an adult woman who had mild COVID-19 (a few samples of this study predate the infection). Cell type and time point are not known.

The rearrangement uses TRBV25-1 and TRBJ2-3; no clear D gene. V was cut by 10 bases and J by 1 base, with 18 bases left in between. The CDR3 loop spans 15 amino acids. The germline V gene has CDR1 MGHDK and CDR2 SYGVNS. The CDR3 bases are TGTGCCACCCAAGACCCGATGGATCGCACAGATACGCAGTATTTT. Amino acids: CATQDPMDRTDTQYF.

The rearrangement links TRBV7-9 to TRBJ2-7; 10 bases align to TRBD2. With V trimmed by 3 bases and J by 0 bases, 5 bases remained unmatched. Germline V gene lookup returns CDR1 SEHNR and CDR2 FQNEAQ (reference sequence). The CDR3 runs 16 residues. This CDR3 is CASSFSGGASSYEQYF. The CDR3, as DNA: TGTGCCAGCAGCTTCAGCGGGGGGGCCTCCTCCTACGAGCAGTACTTC.

This clonotype was seen more than once but under ten times. This chain uses TRBV29-1 with TRBJ2-7; 9 bases are a match to TRBD2. The V gene end was trimmed by 6 bases and the J gene end by 0 bases; junction bases not matched to a gene: 9. CDR3 length: 15 amino acids. Per the germline V gene, CDR1 is SQVTM and CDR2 is ANQGSEA. CDR3 region: CSVAFWTSDSYEQYF. In DNA form, the CDR3 reads TGCAGCGTGGCCTTTTGGACTAGCGACTCCTACGAGCAGTACTTC.

The chain's CDR3 is CASSQHGRARDIQYF. In DNA, the CDR3 is TGTGCCAGCAGCCAACACGGGAGGGCCAGGGACATTCAGTACTTC. J is TRBJ2-4 and V is TRBV7-6; 8 bases line up with TRBD2. V lost 5 bases to trimming and J lost 8 bases; unmatched junction nucleotides: 11. The CDR3 loop spans 15 amino acids. Looked up from germline, CDR1 is SGHVS and CDR2 is FNYEAQ.

This clonotype was seen ten or more times. The rearrangement links TRBV29-1 to TRBJ2-1; D could derive from TRBD1 or TRBD2 (6 bases each). Trimming removed 3 bases at V and 8 bases at J, with 17 bases between. The CDR3 covers 14 residues. Looked up from germline, CDR1 is SQVTM and CDR2 is ANQGSEA. DNA for the CDR3: TGCAGCGTTGACTCGCGGGAAGCAGGGGATGAGCAGTTCTTC. It specifies CSVDSREAGDEQFF.

This clonotype was detected ten times or more. The CDR3 loop reads CASSLGTLSETQYF. In DNA form, the CDR3 reads TGTGCCAGCAGCTTGGGGACCCTGTCGGAGACCCAGTACTTC. The chain uses TRBV5-5 and TRBJ2-5; D gene unclear. V was cut by 0 bases and J by 5 bases, with 11 bases left in between. Germline V gene lookup returns CDR1 SGHKS and CDR2 YYEKEE (reference sequence). CDR3 length equals 14 residues.

The chain combines TRBV2 with TRBJ2-3; unclear D gene. Germline lookup yields CDR1 SNHLY and CDR2 FYNNEI. The CDR3 covers 14 residues. Trimming took 0 bases from V and 2 from J, leaving 6 bases between them. The DNA of the CDR3 is TGTGCCAGCAGTGAAGCCCTATTCACAGATACGCAGTATTTT. This sequence encodes CASSEALFTDTQYF. Using reference TRBV2 and TRBJ2-3 for the parts outside the CDR3, the full variable domain is EPEVTQTPSHQVTQMGQEVILRCVPISNHLYFYWYRQILGQKVEFLVSFYNNEISEKSEIFDDQFSVERPDGSNFTLKIRSTKLEDSAMYFCASSEALFTDTQYFGPGTRLTVL.

The sample holds a few counts of this clonotype. CDR3 sequence (DNA): TGTGCCACCAGCAGAGATTTCCTATCCAATCAGTACAATGAGCAGTTCTTC. Its protein is CATSRDFLSNQYNEQFF. This sequence joins TRBV15 and TRBJ2-1; D is unresolved. V was pared by 0 bases and J by 4 bases, with 16 bases between. This CDR3 spans 17 amino acids. Germline V lookup: CDR1 LNHNV, CDR2 YYDKDF (reference sequence).

The sample holds a few counts of this clonotype. This rearrangement joins TRBV2 to TRBJ2-5; possibly TRBD1 for D (5 bases). The CDR3 is 15 residues long. Germline V CDR1 and CDR2: SNHLY, FYNNEI. Trimming shortened V by 9 bases and J by 1 base, and 18 bases separated the two germline ends. The CDR3 DNA reads as TGTGCCAGAAAGACCAGGGCGGAGTCCCAAGAGACCCAGTACTTC. Amino acid sequence: CARKTRAESQETQYF.

This chain connects TRBV20-1 to TRBJ2-4, with 10 bases aligning to TRBD2. Germline V gene data show CDR1 as DFQATT and CDR2 as SNEGSKA (reference sequence). With V trimmed by 3 bases and J by 4 bases, 3 bases remained unmatched. The CDR3 sequence is 14 residues long. CDR3 DNA: TGCAGTGCTAGCACTAGCGGGATTAAAAACATTCAGTACTTC. Its protein product is CSASTSGIKNIQYF.

Worth noting for this clonotype: The conserved closing phenylalanine or tryptophan is absent in this CDR3, likely reflecting a read error. The gene calls are TRBV12-3 or TRBV12-4 and TRBJ2-1; 8 positions match TRBD1. V shed 6 bases, J shed 7 bases, and the junction held 8 bases outside the gene matches. The CDR3 totals 14 residues. The CDR3 DNA reads as TGTGCCAGCAGAGCCGGGACAGGTCTGAATGAGCAGTTCTCC. It codes for CASRAGTGLNEQFS.

This chain's CDR3 is CASSVAVAGEQFF. CDR3 in DNA: TGTGCCAGCAGCGTAGCGGTAGCCGGTGAGCAGTTCTTC. The V call is TRBV9, the J call TRBJ2-1; D gene ambiguous. The V gene's germline CDR1 is SGDLS and CDR2 YYNGEE. The CDR3 has 13 amino acids. Deletions cut 0 bases from V and 9 bases from J, with 10 bases between.

This clonotype was found a few times. The CDR3 is CASSTGLAIQETQYF. CDR3 nucleotide sequence: TGTGCCAGCAGCACTGGACTAGCTATTCAAGAGACCCAGTACTTC. The rearrangement links TRBV5-4 to TRBJ2-5, with TRBD2 identical over 8 bases. Germline V gives CDR1 SGHNT, CDR2 YYREEE (reference sequence). With 4 bases clipped from V and 2 bases from J, the junction kept 7 bases outside the gene matches. The CDR3 is 15 amino acids.

This clonotype was seen only a few times. The chain couples TRBV19 to TRBJ2-2; 7 bases map to TRBD2. Trimming removed 5 bases from V and 0 bases from J; junction bases left unmatched: 6. This CDR3 is 16 amino acids long. CDR1 and CDR2 from the germline V gene are LNHDA and SQIVND (reference sequence). CDR3 residues: CASSHPSGTNTGELFF. CDR3 DNA sequence: TGTGCCAGTAGTCACCCTAGCGGAACGAACACCGGGGAGCTGTTTTTT.

The rearrangement uses TRBV3-1 and TRBJ2-7, with 8 nucleotides matching TRBD1. With V trimmed by 4 bases and J by 5 bases, 10 bases remained unmatched. Per the germline V gene, CDR1 is LGHDT and CDR2 is YNNKEL (reference sequence). The CDR3 extends over 15 amino acids. The CDR3 DNA reads TGTGCCAGCAGCCTTTCCAGGGGGCTCGGCAACGAGCAGTACTTC. Its protein is CASSLSRGLGNEQYF.

V gene TRBV20-1 combines with J gene TRBJ2-3; D perhaps matches TRBD2 (6 bases). CDR3 size: 14 residues. CDR1 is DFQATT and CDR2 is SNEGSKA in the germline V gene (reference sequence). Trimming pared 1 base from V and 0 bases from J, leaving 8 bases between. The CDR3 sequence: CSARARESTDTQYF. The CDR3, as DNA: TGCAGTGCTAGAGCGCGGGAAAGCACAGATACGCAGTATTTT.

This clonotype was detected a few times. The CDR3 coding sequence is TGTGCCAGCAGCTTAACCGGGGGGGCGTGGTCAGATACGCAGTATTTT. Its protein is CASSLTGGAWSDTQYF. The chain couples TRBV7-3 to TRBJ2-3; 8 bases map to TRBD2. The CDR3 consists of 16 residues. V was clipped by 0 bases and J by 4 bases; unmatched bases: 6. Germline lookup yields CDR1 SGHTA and CDR2 FQGTGA.

V gene TRBV7-3 combines with J gene TRBJ2-2; D is possibly TRBD1 (5 bases). Germline CDR1 and CDR2: SGHTA and FQGTGA. V shed 5 bases and J shed 2 bases, with 18 bases lying between them. The length of the CDR3 is 17 residues. CDR3 loop: CASSPTGAEINTGELFF. The CDR3, as DNA: TGTGCCAGCAGCCCTACTGGGGCAGAGATTAACACCGGGGAGCTGTTTTTT.

This clonotype was counted at least ten times. DNA for the CDR3: TGTGCCAGCAGCCAACAGACCCATTCCTACGAGCAGTACTTC. It encodes CASSQQTHSYEQYF. The chain uses TRBV7-2 and TRBJ2-7; D not resolved. Germline CDR1 is SGHTA and CDR2 is FQGNSA. There are 14 residues in the CDR3. Trimming took 5 bases from V and 1 from J, leaving 12 bases between them.

This clonotype has a handful of counts. The chain is built from TRBV5-1 and TRBJ1-6, with 10 positions matching TRBD1. V was clipped by 1 base and J by 8 bases; unmatched bases: 6. The germline V gene has CDR1 SGHRS and CDR2 YFSETQ. CDR3 length equals 16 residues. CDR3 sequence reads: CASSLRGDRGDSPLHF. The CDR3 region has the DNA TGCGCCAGCAGCTTGCGCGGGGACAGGGGCGATTCACCCCTCCACTTT.

The gene calls are TRBV7-2 and TRBJ2-7, with D uncertain. Looked up from germline, CDR1 is SGHTA and CDR2 is FQGNSA. The CDR3 runs 14 residues. V was clipped by 1 base and J by 0 bases, with 7 bases between them. The CDR3 loop reads CASSLGWNSYEQYF. In DNA, the CDR3 is TGTGCCAGCAGCTTAGGTTGGAACTCCTACGAGCAGTACTTC. The full variable domain, with the rest looked up from reference TRBV7-2 and TRBJ2-7, is GAGVSQSPSNKVTEKGKDVELRCDPISGHTALYWYRQSLGQGLEFLIYFQGNSAPDKSGLPSDRFSAERTGGSVSTLTIQRTQQEDSAVYLCASSLGWNSYEQYFGPGTRLTVT.

This clonotype was recorded a few times. The V gene is TRBV12-3 or TRBV12-4, the J gene TRBJ2-1; 13 nucleotides line up with TRBD2. This CDR3 is 17 amino acids long. V lost 3 bases to trimming and J lost 3 bases; unmatched junction nucleotides: 5. CDR3 residues: CASSFTSGGAYYNEQFF. In DNA, the CDR3 is TGTGCCAGCAGTTTCACTAGCGGGGGGGCTTACTACAATGAGCAGTTCTTC.

This clonotype was counted many times. The CDR3 protein is CASSLAPTGDNEQFF. For the CDR3, the DNA is TGCGCCAGCAGCTTGGCCCCGACAGGGGACAATGAGCAGTTCTTC. The chain employs TRBV5-1 and TRBJ2-1, with TRBD1 matching 8 bases. Germline V gene lookup returns CDR1 SGHRS and CDR2 YFSETQ. The CDR3 length is 15 residues. The ends lost 0 bases at V and 5 bases at J; junction bases unmatched: 4.

This clonotype was recorded a few times. This chain links TRBV25-1 with TRBJ2-7, with 12 bases identical to TRBD1. The V gene's germline CDR1 is MGHDK and CDR2 SYGVNS. J was trimmed by 5 bases and V by 5 bases; bases with no gene match: 4. This CDR3 is 14 amino acids long. In DNA, the CDR3 is TGTGCCAGCAGTCTGGGACAGGGGGCCCACGAGCAGTACTTC. Protein: CASSLGQGAHEQYF.